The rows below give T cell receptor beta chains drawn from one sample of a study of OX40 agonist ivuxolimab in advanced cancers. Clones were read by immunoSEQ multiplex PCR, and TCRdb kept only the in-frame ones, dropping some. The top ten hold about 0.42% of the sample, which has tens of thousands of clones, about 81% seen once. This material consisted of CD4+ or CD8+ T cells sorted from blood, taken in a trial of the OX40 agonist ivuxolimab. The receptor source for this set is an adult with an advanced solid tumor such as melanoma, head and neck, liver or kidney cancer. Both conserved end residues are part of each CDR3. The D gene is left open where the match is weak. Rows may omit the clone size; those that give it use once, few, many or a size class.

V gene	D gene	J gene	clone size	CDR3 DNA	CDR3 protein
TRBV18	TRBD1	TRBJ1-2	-	TGTGCCAGCTCCCCTCCGGGACAGGGGGCGTTTGGCTACACCTTC	CASSPPGQGAFGYTF
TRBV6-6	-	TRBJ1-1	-	TGTGCCAGCAGTTACACCACTGAAGCTTTCTTT	CASSYTTEAFF
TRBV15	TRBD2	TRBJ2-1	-	TGTGCCACCAGCAGAGATCGAACTAGCGGGAAGGAGCGGCAGTTCTTC	CATSRDRTSGKERQFF
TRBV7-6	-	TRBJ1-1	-	TGTGCCAGCAGCTTGGGGGAGACCCTTAACACTGAAGCTTTCTTT	CASSLGETLNTEAFF
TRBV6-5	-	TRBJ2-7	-	TGTGCCAGCAGCGCACCTCTACCTTCAGAGCAGTACTTC	CASSAPLPSEQYF
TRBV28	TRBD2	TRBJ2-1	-	TGTGCCAGCTGTAAACCGGGACTAGCGTCCTACAATGAGCAGTTCTTC	CASCKPGLASYNEQFF
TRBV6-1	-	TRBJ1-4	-	TGTGCCACCAACGACGGGGGGGATGAAAAACTGTTTTTT	CATNDGGDEKLFF
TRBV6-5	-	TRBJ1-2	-	TGTGCCAGCAGTTACGAGTCGGGCAGGATCTATGGCTACACCTTC	CASSYESGRIYGYTF
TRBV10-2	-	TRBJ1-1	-	TGCGCCAGCAGTGAGAAGGGGACTGAAGCTTTCTTT	CASSEKGTEAFF
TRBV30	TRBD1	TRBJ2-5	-	TGTGCCTGGAGTACACAACAGGGGGCCCGGGAGACCCAGTACTTC	CAWSTQQGARETQYF
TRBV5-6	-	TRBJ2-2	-	TGTGCCAGCAGCTTTTTCACCGGGGAGCTGTTTTTT	CASSFFTGELFF
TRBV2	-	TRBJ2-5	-	TGTGCCAGCAGTGACCCCCAAGAGACCCAGTACTTC	CASSDPQETQYF
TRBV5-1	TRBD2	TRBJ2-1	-	TGCGCCAGCAGCGCCTCACTAGCGGGGGAGGGTGAGCAGTTCTTC	CASSASLAGEGEQFF
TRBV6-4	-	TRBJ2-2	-	TGTGCCAGCAGTGACCGGGGATCGGGGGAGCTGTTTTTT	CASSDRGSGELFF
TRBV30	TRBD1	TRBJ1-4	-	TGTGCCTCCCGAGGGGGCAGTTGGGAAAAACTGTTTTTT	CASRGGSWEKLFF
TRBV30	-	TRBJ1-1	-	TGTGCCTGGAGCCCAATTTCGGGAACTGAAGCTTTCTTT	CAWSPISGTEAFF
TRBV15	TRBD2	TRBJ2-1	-	TGTGCCACCAGCAGAGAAGCGGGAGGTGAGCAGTTCTTC	CATSREAGGEQFF
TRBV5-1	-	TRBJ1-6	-	TGCGCCAGCAGCTTGGACCGTCAACCCCTCCACTTT	CASSLDRQPLHF
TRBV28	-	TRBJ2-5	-	TGTGCCAGCAGTTGGTCCAGAAGAATTCTCGAGACCCAGTACTTC	CASSWSRRILETQYF
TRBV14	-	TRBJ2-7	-	TGTGCCAGCAGCCAAGACATGATGGTCAACAGGCAGTACTTC	CASSQDMMVNRQYF
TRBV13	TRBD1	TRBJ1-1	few	TGTGCCAGCAGCCAATGGACAGGAGCTTCCAAAATCAAACTGACTGAAGCTTTCTTT	CASSQWTGASKIKLTEAFF
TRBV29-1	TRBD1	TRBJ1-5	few	TGCAGCGTACAGGGGGCGCCCAATCAGCCCCAGCATTTT	CSVQGAPNQPQHF
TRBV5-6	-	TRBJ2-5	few	TGTGCCAGCAGCTTACTCCTACAGGGACTGGAGACCCAGTACTTC	CASSLLLQGLETQYF
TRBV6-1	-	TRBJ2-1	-	TGTGCCAGCAGTGAAATGGGACCGGAGCAGTTCTTC	CASSEMGPEQFF
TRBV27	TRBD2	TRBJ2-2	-	TGTGCCAGCATCCCGACTAGCGGGAGTACCGGGGAGCTGTTTTTT	CASIPTSGSTGELFF
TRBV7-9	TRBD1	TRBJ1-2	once	TGTGCCAGCAGCTTCGGATCCGGGACAGGGCCTTTTGGCTACACCTTC	CASSFGSGTGPFGYTF
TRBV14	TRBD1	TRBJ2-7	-	TGTGCCAGCAGCCAAGATTTCCCCGGGACAGGTTACGAGCAGTACTTC	CASSQDFPGTGYEQYF
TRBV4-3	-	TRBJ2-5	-	TGCGCCAGCAGCCAAGGTGCCGGGGGAGAGACCCAGTACTTC	CASSQGAGGETQYF
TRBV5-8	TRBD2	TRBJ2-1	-	TGTGCCAGCAGCTTGGAGGCTAGCGGGAGTTACGAGCAGTTCTTC	CASSLEASGSYEQFF
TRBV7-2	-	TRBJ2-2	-	TGTGCCAGCAGTTTCGGGTGGGTTACCGGGGAGCTGTTTTTT	CASSFGWVTGELFF
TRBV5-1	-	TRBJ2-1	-	TGCGCCAGCAGCTTGGCAGTGAGCTCCTACAATGAGCAGTTCTTC	CASSLAVSSYNEQFF
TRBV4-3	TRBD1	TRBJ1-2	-	TGCGCCAGCAGCCAAGATATAGGAAACAGGGGCTATGGCTACACCTTC	CASSQDIGNRGYGYTF
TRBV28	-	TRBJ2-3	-	TGTGCCAGCAGTTTAAATGGCGGGGGCCCCAGGACGCAGTATTTT	CASSLNGGGPRTQYF
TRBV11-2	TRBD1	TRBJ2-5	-	TGTGCCAGCAGACAGGGGGCAAGGGAGACCCAGTACTTC	CASRQGARETQYF
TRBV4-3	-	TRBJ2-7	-	TGCGCCAGCAGCCAAGAACGGATCCGCTACGAGCAGTACTTC	CASSQERIRYEQYF
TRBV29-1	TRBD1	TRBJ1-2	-	TGCAGCGTTGCTAGTTCCGGGACAGGGGGTTATGGCTACACCTTC	CSVASSGTGGYGYTF
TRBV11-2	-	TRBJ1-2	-	TGTGCCAGCAGCTTAGGGGGCAATCACTATGGCTACACCTTC	CASSLGGNHYGYTF
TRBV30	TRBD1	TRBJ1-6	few	TGTGCCTGGAGTGGCACGACAGGGGGCGATTCACCCCTCCACTTT	CAWSGTTGGDSPLHF